Below, one T cell receptor (beta chain) is given with its context. The antigen remains unidentified. The data belong to a study of cytomegalovirus exposure and HLA in healthy donors. Study-level points and caveats: In vitro experiments confirmed that a few CMV-associated chains were specific for CMV antigens. A subsequent analysis found that TCR clusters from the first cohort also tended to co-occur in the 90 to 150 validation repertoires, with under 95% of cluster scores above 0. Reports described diagnosis of cytomegalovirus status by the classifier as highly specific and sensitive.

The study drew the donors from its approximately 120-subject validation cohort, separate from the 666-subject first cohort. TCRdb's copy holds only in-frame clones and misses some; the assay was immunoSEQ multiplex PCR. The sample consists of 130,000 or so clones, just under 90% of them appearing once. Trimming took off 5 bases at V and 0 bases at J, with 13 bases between the two ends. The germline V gene has CDR1 SGHVS and CDR2 FQNEAQ. The CDR3 is 15 amino acids. V and J are TRBV7-8 and TRBJ1-1, with D perhaps TRBD1 (6 bases). The TCR was taken from a man under 40 in good health and CMV-seronegative. Sequenced input: PBMCs. The CDR3 nucleotides read TGTGCCAGCAGCCCAAACAGGGAATTGAACACTGAAGCTTTCTTT. It encodes CASSPNRELNTEAFF. Supplemented by reference TRBV7-8 and TRBJ1-1, the full variable domain reads GAGVSQSPRYKVAKRGQDVALRCDPISGHVSLFWYQQALGQGPEFLTYFQNEAQLDKSGLPSDRFFAERPEGSVSTLKIQRTQQEDSAVYLCASSPNRELNTEAFFGQGTRLTVV.